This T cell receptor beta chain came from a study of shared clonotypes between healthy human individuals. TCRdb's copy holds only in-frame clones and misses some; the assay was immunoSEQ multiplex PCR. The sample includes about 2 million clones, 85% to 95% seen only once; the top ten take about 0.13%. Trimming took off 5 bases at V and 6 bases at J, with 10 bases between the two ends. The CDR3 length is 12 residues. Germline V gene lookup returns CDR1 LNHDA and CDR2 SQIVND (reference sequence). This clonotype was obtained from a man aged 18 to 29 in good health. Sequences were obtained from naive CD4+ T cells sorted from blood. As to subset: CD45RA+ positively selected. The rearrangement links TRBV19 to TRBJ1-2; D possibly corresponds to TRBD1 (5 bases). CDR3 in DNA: TGTGCCAGTAGTCAGGGCCTGGATGGCTACACCTTC. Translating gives CASSQGLDGYTF.